This is a list of T cell receptor beta chains from one sample in a study of cytomegalovirus exposure and HLA in healthy donors. Some clones are missing from TCRdb's copy, which holds only in-frame ones; the method was immunoSEQ multiplex PCR. This repertoire shows around 150,000 clones, about 76% found once; its top ten account for roughly 7.3%. The sequenced sample consisted of PBMCs. These receptors originate from a male donor in good health and CMV-seropositive. The CDR3 runs from the conserved cysteine through the conserved F or W. A D gene is named only where the DNA matches it firmly. Clone size appears in some rows only: once, few, many, or a class for an expanded clone.

D gene,clone size,V gene,J gene,CDR3 protein,CDR3 DNA
.,.,TRBV7-9,TRBJ1-1,CASSWGHPNTEAFF,TGTGCCAGCAGCTGGGGACATCCGAACACTGAAGCTTTCTTT
TRBD1,.,TRBV27,TRBJ1-1,CASSLTPGTVLEAFF,TGTGCCAGCAGTTTGACCCCCGGGACAGTTCTGGAAGCTTTCTTT
TRBD1,.,TRBV18,TRBJ2-7,CASSLQGEGDEQYF,TGTGCCAGCTCCCTGCAGGGGGAAGGGGACGAGCAGTACTTC
.,.,TRBV29-1,TRBJ1-5,CSVEVSGQPQHF,TGCAGCGTTGAAGTGTCGGGTCAGCCCCAGCATTTT
TRBD1,.,TRBV5-6,TRBJ1-4,CASSLRGPPGKLFF,TGTGCCAGCAGCCTCAGGGGGCCCCCGGGGAAACTGTTTTTT
TRBD1,.,TRBV5-1,TRBJ1-6,CASSDGTGNSPLHF,TGCGCCAGCAGCGACGGGACAGGGAATTCACCCCTCCACTTT
.,.,TRBV4-1,TRBJ2-7,CASSQSRGFSYEQYF,TGCGCCAGCAGCCAAAGTAGGGGCTTCTCCTACGAGCAGTACTTC
.,.,TRBV30,TRBJ2-1,CAWSPRGRTYNEQFF,TGTGCCTGGAGTCCCCGGGGGAGAACTTACAATGAGCAGTTCTTC
.,.,TRBV2,TRBJ1-1,CASSERGRGSTEAFF,TGTGCCAGCAGTGAACGTGGGAGGGGGAGCACTGAAGCTTTCTTT
TRBD2,.,TRBV9,TRBJ2-1,CASSVGLAVREQFF,TGTGCCAGCAGCGTAGGACTAGCCGTAAGAGAGCAGTTCTTC
TRBD2,.,TRBV4-2,TRBJ2-1,CASSQPTSGGYNEQFF,TGTGCCAGCAGCCAACCGACTAGCGGGGGCTACAATGAGCAGTTCTTC
.,.,TRBV30,TRBJ2-2,CAVTRGGGNTGELFF,TGTGCCGTGACCCGGGGTGGTGGGAACACCGGGGAGCTGTTTTTT
TRBD1,.,TRBV30,TRBJ2-2,CAWTSGGQVNTGELFF,TGTGCCTGGACCTCAGGGGGACAGGTTAACACCGGGGAGCTGTTTTTT
.,.,TRBV19,TRBJ1-6,CASKVQGNSPLHF,TGTGCCAGTAAGGTCCAGGGGAATTCACCCCTCCACTTT
TRBD2,.,TRBV6-5,TRBJ2-7,CASSYGASGGPKEQYF,TGTGCCAGCAGTTACGGGGCTAGCGGGGGTCCAAAGGAGCAGTACTTC
.,.,TRBV18,TRBJ1-2,CASSLRPGPEGYGYTF,TGTGCCAGCTCACTACGCCCGGGGCCGGAGGGCTATGGCTACACCTTC
.,.,TRBV25-1,TRBJ2-6,CASSPDSGANVLTF,TGTGCCAGCAGTCCAGACTCTGGGGCCAACGTCCTGACTTTC
.,.,TRBV19,TRBJ1-5,CASSISDQPQHF,TGTGCCAGTAGTATATCGGATCAGCCCCAGCATTTT
TRBD2,.,TRBV15,TRBJ2-1,CATSSMGGSSYNEQFF,TGTGCCACCAGCTCCATGGGGGGGAGCTCCTACAATGAGCAGTTCTTC
.,.,TRBV4-2,TRBJ1-3,CASSPYSGNTIYF,TGTGCCAGCAGCCCTTATTCTGGAAACACCATATATTTT
TRBD2,.,TRBV25-1,TRBJ2-7,CASSESGSGGYEQYF,TGTGCCAGCAGTGAATCTGGTAGCGGGGGCTACGAGCAGTACTTC
.,.,TRBV5-5,TRBJ1-5,CASSLARAGPSLNQPQHF,TGTGCCAGCAGCTTGGCTCGGGCAGGGCCTTCCCTTAATCAGCCCCAGCATTTT
TRBD2,few,TRBV6-1,TRBJ2-7,CASSPRREGREQYF,TGTGCCAGCAGTCCCCGAAGGGAGGGGCGTGAGCAGTACTTC
.,.,TRBV5-8,TRBJ2-4,CASSLDLAKNIQYF,TGTGCCAGCAGCTTGGACTTAGCCAAAAACATTCAGTACTTC
TRBD1,.,TRBV6-6,TRBJ1-1,CASSRDRVGGNTEAFF,TGTGCCAGCAGTCGGGACAGGGTCGGCGGGAACACTGAAGCTTTCTTT
.,.,TRBV2,TRBJ2-3,CASIPRSGPSTDTQYF,TGTGCCAGCATCCCAAGGAGCGGGCCCTCCACAGATACGCAGTATTTT
.,few,TRBV5-1,TRBJ2-3,CASSLAPVTDTQYF,TGCGCCAGCAGCTTGGCCCCAGTCACAGATACGCAGTATTTT
TRBD2,.,TRBV9,TRBJ2-3,CASSVALAGATDTQYF,TGTGCCAGCAGCGTAGCCCTAGCGGGGGCCACAGATACGCAGTATTTT